This T cell receptor (beta chain) stems from a study of T cell responses to AZD1222 COVID-19 vaccine. About this clone itself: The antigen remains undetermined.

General study findings and limits: It was only after the peak T cell response that any repertoires were sampled. Donors were largely white British and mainly female; clonal diversity was possibly underestimated.

Produced via immunoSEQ multiplex PCR; TCRdb's table is partial and in-frame only. In the table there are around 120,000 clones, more than 85% of which are singletons. This clonotype was sampled from an adult in good health. The starting material was peripheral blood, obtained on day 0 of AZD1222 vaccination.

CDR3 sequence (DNA): TGTGCCAGCAGTTCTAGGCTGCCCTACAATCAGCCCCAGCATTTT. Protein product: CASSSRLPYNQPQHF. V gene TRBV27 combines with J gene TRBJ1-5; no firm D call. V was trimmed by 4 bases and J by 3 bases, leaving 13 bases between them. The CDR3 loop spans 15 amino acids. Germline V gives CDR1 MNHEY, CDR2 SMNVEV (reference sequence).